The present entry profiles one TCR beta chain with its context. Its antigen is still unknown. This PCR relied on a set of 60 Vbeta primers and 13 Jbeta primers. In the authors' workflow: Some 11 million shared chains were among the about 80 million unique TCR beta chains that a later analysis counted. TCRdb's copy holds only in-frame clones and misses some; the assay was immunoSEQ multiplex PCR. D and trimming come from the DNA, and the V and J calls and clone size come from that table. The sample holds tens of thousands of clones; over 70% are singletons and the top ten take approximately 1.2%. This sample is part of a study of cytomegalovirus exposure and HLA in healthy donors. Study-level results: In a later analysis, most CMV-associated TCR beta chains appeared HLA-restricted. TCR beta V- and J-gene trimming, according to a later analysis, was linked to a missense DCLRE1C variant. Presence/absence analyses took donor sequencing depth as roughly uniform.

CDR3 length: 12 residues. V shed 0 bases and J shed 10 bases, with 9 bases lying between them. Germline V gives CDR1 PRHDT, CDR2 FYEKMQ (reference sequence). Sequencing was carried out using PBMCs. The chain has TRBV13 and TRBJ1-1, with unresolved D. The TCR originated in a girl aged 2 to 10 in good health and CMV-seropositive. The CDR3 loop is CASSLGVPGAFF. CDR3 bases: TGTGCCAGCAGCTTAGGCGTTCCAGGAGCTTTCTTT. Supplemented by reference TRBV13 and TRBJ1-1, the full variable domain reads AAGVIQSPRHLIKEKRETATLKCYPIPRHDTVYWYQQGPGQDPQFLISFYEKMQSDKGSIPDRFSAQQFSDYHSELNMSSLELGDSALYFCASSLGVPGAFFGQGTRLTVV.